This record concerns one T cell receptor (beta chain) sequence. The antigen remains unidentified. In generating TCR beta cDNA, 5'RACE template switching with UMIs was used. With the 5' RACE reads reprocessed, TCRdb shows one record per CDR3 protein and no DNA. This table holds a few hundred thousand distinct CDR3 sequences. This sample is part of a study of T cells expressing NK-cell markers. Study conclusions and caveats: Whether the expanded NKG2C+ T cell clones recognized HCMV remained unclear.

The sample consisted of blood T cells: a sorted CD56 or NKG2C T cell subset, CD4+ or CD8+ T cells, or bulk PBMC T cells (not recorded which). The receptor was derived from a man younger than 35 in good health.

The CDR3 protein is CASSTRGEPETGYTF. This chain joins TRBV5-1 and TRBJ1-2; TCRdb designates TRBD1, a call that cannot be tested without DNA. Germline V gives CDR1 SGHRS, CDR2 YFSETQ. CDR3 length: 15 amino acids.